Sequencing of this TCR beta chain was carried out in a study of blood T cells in healthy people across ages. Study-wide findings and caveats: Per million T cells, the diversity of TCR beta decreased roughly linearly as age advanced.

Concerning this clonotype itself: Its antigen is not identified. A much larger clone lies a single base off, so this may be a read error.

A second PCR of 7 to 11 cycles used a sample-barcoded 5' primer and a J-beta primer mix. Each sample yielded at least 2.5 million CDR3-containing paired-end reads. From the 5' RACE reads, TCRdb called clonotypes with MiXCR, one entry per CDR3 protein. The data contain about 930,000 distinct CDR3 sequences, approximately 32% of them singletons. CDR1 MNHNS and CDR2 SASEGT come from the germline V gene. The CDR3 is made up of 18 amino acids. The same data also contributed to another study, on T cells of mothers and their children. That report notes: Nine systemically healthy Caucasian donors: three mothers, six children. Sequencing got over 9 million TCR beta CDR3 reads from each mother and roughly 2.7 million from each child.

The chain uses TRBV6-1 and TRBJ2-1, with 13 positions matching TRBD2. The J call may be faulty, since TRBJ2-7 better matches the DNA end. The material sequenced was blood. The receptor was derived from a woman aged 35 to 49 in good health. DNA of the CDR3: TGTGCCAGCAGGGATACTAGGGGGACTAGCGGGACGTACAATGAGCAGTACTTC. It translates to CASRDTRGTSGTYNEQYF.